These 10 T cell receptor beta chains were all obtained from the same sample, sequenced in a study of a mutant IDH1 vaccine in newly diagnosed glioma. The time point was: baseline, week 1 (first vaccination visit). Treatment indicated: pre-vaccination baseline after standard-of-care therapy. Sequenced by immunoSEQ multiplex PCR; TCRdb stores in-frame clones only, minus some. The table lists 85,000 to 100,000 clones, around four fifths of them singletons. Sequencing was performed on PBMCs, taken from a glioma patient treated with radiotherapy, temozolomide or both. Receptors were obtained from a man aged 35-49 years with glioma.

The rearrangement uses TRBV6-7 and TRBJ1-4; tentative D call: TRBD1 (5 bases). TRBV6-7 is known as an ORF, though its function is uncertain. This CDR3 spans 20 amino acids. Trimming cost V 0 bases and J 14 bases, with 34 bases left between them. The CDR3 spells CASSYSWGVFYLSGMKTLFF. DNA of the CDR3: TGTGCCAGCAGTTACTCGTGGGGGGTTTTCTATCTCTCTGGAATGAAAACGCTGTTTTTT.

This clone showed up just a few times. The rearrangement uses TRBV7-9 and TRBJ1-2; D remains ambiguous. This CDR3 is 12 amino acids long. Trimming stripped 0 bases from V and 8 bases from J, with 7 bases between. Germline CDR1 and CDR2: SEHNR and FQNEAQ (reference sequence). DNA for the CDR3: TGTGCCAGCAGCTTAGCGGAGGAGGGCTACACCTTC. This codes for CASSLAEEGYTF.

The chain joins TRBV4-3 to TRBJ2-5; D not resolved. Germline CDR1 reads LGHNA; CDR2 reads YSLEER. This CDR3 is built from 15 residues. The V and J ends lost 0 bases and 2 bases respectively, with 10 bases between them. CDR3 nucleotide sequence: TGCGCCAGCAGCCAAGATCTGATCGAACAAGAGACCCAGTACTTC. Translated: CASSQDLIEQETQYF.

V usage is TRBV4-1 and J usage is TRBJ1-2; 9 nucleotides match TRBD1. V lost 2 bases to trimming and J lost 8 bases; unmatched junction nucleotides: 9. Germline CDR1 is MGHRA and CDR2 is YSYEKL. The CDR3 sequence is 15 residues long. CDR3 DNA sequence: TGCGCCAGCAGCCAACCTGGGACAGGGAATGACGGCTACACCTTC. It translates to CASSQPGTGNDGYTF.

The chain joins TRBV5-5 to TRBJ2-7; D might be TRBD1 or TRBD2, each matching 7 bases. Trimming stripped 4 bases from V and 5 bases from J, with 22 bases between. The CDR3 extends over 16 amino acids. Germline assignment: CDR1 SGHKS and CDR2 YYEKEE (reference sequence). The DNA of the CDR3 is TGTGCCAGCAGCACCGTTCGGGGGAGGGGGCTGGACGAGCAGTACTTC. Protein: CASSTVRGRGLDEQYF.

The chain is built from TRBV5-4 and TRBJ1-1; D possibly corresponds to TRBD1 (5 bases). The germline V gene encodes CDR1 SGHNT and CDR2 YYREEE (reference sequence). V shed 0 bases and J shed 3 bases, with 9 bases lying between them. The CDR3 contains 14 residues. Written as DNA, the CDR3 is TGTGCCAGCAGCTTGGCGGGGGGTCACACTGAAGCTTTCTTT. Its translation: CASSLAGGHTEAFF.

The J gene is TRBJ1-2, the V gene TRBV5-6, with 8 bases aligning to TRBD1. The trim removed 4 bases at V and 2 bases at J, leaving 4 bases unmatched. This CDR3 contains 14 residues. The germline V gene has CDR1 SGHDT and CDR2 YYEEEE. CDR3 region: CASSQRQGNYGYTF. In nucleotides, the CDR3 is TGTGCCAGCAGCCAAAGACAGGGGAACTATGGCTACACCTTC. The complete variable domain, with remaining parts taken from reference TRBV5-6 and TRBJ1-2, reads DAGVTQSPTHLIKTRGQQVTLRCSPKSGHDTVSWYQQALGQGPQFIFQYYEEEERQRGNFPDRFSGHQFPNYSSELNVNALLLGDSALYLCASSQRQGNYGYTFGSGTRLTVV.

The chain carries TRBV29-1 and TRBJ2-5; D unresolved. CDR1 SQVTM and CDR2 ANQGSEA come from the germline V gene. Trimming took off 6 bases at V and 5 bases at J, with 13 bases between the two ends. The CDR3 consists of 12 residues. The CDR3: CSVQVGLETQYF. In DNA form, the CDR3 reads TGCAGCGTCCAGGTGGGATTGGAGACCCAGTACTTC.

This chain joins TRBV2 and TRBJ2-7, with D hard to call. This CDR3 region has 13 residues. CDR1 SNHLY and CDR2 FYNNEI come from the germline V gene. V was trimmed by 1 base and J by 2 bases, leaving 6 bases between them. The CDR3 DNA reads TGTGCCAGCAGTGAAGGGATCCCCTACGAGCAGTACTTC. Protein sequence: CASSEGIPYEQYF.

Only a few counts were recorded for this clone. V and J are TRBV2 and TRBJ2-1, with 7 bases aligning to TRBD2. CDR1 is SNHLY, CDR2 FYNNEI, per germline. The CDR3 covers 15 residues. V was pared by 2 bases and J by 6 bases, with 7 bases of the junction left unmatched. As DNA, the CDR3 is TGTGCCAGCAGTGAATTAGGGGCTAGCGGCAATGAGCAGTTCTTC. Translation gives CASSELGASGNEQFF.